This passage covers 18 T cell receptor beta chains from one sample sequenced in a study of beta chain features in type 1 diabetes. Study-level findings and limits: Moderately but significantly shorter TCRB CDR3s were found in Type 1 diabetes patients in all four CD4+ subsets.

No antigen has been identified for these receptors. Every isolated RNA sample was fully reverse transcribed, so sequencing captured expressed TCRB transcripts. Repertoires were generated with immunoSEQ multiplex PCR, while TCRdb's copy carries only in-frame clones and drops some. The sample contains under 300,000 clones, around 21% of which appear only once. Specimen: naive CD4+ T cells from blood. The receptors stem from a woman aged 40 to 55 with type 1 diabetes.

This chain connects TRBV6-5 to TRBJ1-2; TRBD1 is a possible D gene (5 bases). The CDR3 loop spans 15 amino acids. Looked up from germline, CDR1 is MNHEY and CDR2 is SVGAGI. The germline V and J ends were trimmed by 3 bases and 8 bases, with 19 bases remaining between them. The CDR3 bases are TGTGCCAGCAGTTATGGTAGCAGGGCGTTTTACGGCTACACCTTC. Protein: CASSYGSRAFYGYTF.

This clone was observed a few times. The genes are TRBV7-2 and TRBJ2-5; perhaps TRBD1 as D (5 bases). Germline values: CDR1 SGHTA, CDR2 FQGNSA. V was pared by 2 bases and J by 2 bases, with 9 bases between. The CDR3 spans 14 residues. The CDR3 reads CASSLQGDQETQYF. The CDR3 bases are TGTGCCAGCAGCTTACAAGGGGATCAAGAGACCCAGTACTTC.

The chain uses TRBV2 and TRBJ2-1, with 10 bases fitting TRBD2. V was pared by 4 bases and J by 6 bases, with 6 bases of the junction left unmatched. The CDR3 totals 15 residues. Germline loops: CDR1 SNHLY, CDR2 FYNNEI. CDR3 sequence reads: CASSARAGGSNEQFF. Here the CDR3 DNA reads TGTGCCAGCAGTGCCAGAGCGGGAGGGTCCAATGAGCAGTTCTTC. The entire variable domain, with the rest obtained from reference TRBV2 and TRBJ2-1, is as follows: EPEVTQTPSHQVTQMGQEVILRCVPISNHLYFYWYRQILGQKVEFLVSFYNNEISEKSEIFDDQFSVERPDGSNFTLKIRSTKLEDSAMYFCASSARAGGSNEQFFGPGTRLTVL.

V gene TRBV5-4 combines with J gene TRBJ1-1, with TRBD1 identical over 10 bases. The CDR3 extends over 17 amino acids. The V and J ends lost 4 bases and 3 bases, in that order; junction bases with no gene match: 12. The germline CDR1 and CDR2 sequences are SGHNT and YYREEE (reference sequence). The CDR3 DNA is TGTGCCAGCAGCCGGATGGGACAGGGACAGGGGTACACTGAAGCTTTCTTT. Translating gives CASSRMGQGQGYTEAFF.

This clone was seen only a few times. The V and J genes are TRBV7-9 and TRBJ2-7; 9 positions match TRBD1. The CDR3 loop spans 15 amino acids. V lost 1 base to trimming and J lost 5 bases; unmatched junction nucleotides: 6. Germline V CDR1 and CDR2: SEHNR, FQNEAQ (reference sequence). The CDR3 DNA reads TGTGCCAGCAGCTTAGATGGACAGGGGATAAACGAGCAGTACTTC. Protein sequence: CASSLDGQGINEQYF. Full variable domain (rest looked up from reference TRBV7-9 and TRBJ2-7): DTGVSQNPRHKITKRGQNVTFRCDPISEHNRLYWYRQTLGQGPEFLTYFQNEAQLEKSRLLSDRFSAERPKGSFSTLEIQRTEQGDSAMYLCASSLDGQGINEQYFGPGTRLTVT.

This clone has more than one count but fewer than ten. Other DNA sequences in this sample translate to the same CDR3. The CDR3 spells CASSLTVSGANVLTF. Written as DNA, the CDR3 is TGCGCCAGCAGCTTGACTGTATCTGGGGCCAACGTCCTGACTTTC. The rearrangement uses TRBV5-1 and TRBJ2-6, with unresolved D. Germline V CDR1 and CDR2: SGHRS, YFSETQ. V lost 1 base and J 1 base, leaving 6 bases between the germline ends. The CDR3 sequence is 15 residues long.

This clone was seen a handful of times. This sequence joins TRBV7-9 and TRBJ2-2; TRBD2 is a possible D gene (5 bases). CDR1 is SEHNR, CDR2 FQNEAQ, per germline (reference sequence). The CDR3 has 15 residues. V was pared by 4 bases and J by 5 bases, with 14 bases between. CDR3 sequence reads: CASSWPEAVTGELFF. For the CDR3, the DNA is TGTGCCAGCAGCTGGCCGGAGGCCGTAACCGGGGAGCTGTTTTTT.

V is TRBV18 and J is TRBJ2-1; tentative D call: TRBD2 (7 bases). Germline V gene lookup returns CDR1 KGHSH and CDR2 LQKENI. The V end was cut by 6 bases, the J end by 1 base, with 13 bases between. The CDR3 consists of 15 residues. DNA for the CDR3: TGTGCCAGCTCTGCCGGGGGGACATCCTACAATGAGCAGTTCTTC. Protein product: CASSAGGTSYNEQFF.

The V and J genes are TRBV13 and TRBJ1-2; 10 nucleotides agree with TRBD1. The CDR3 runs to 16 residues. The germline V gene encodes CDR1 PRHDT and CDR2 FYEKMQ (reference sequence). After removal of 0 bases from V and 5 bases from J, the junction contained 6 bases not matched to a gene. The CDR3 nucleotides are TGTGCCAGCAGCTTAGGGGGGACAGGGGAGAGGTATGGCTACACCTTC. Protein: CASSLGGTGERYGYTF.

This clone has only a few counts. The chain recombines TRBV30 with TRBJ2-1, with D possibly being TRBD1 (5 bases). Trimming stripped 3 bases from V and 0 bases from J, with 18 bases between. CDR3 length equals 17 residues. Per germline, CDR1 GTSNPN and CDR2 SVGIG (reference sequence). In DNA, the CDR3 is TGTGCCTGGAGAGGTCCAGGGCTACTCAGCTCCTACAATGAGCAGTTCTTC. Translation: CAWRGPGLLSSYNEQFF.

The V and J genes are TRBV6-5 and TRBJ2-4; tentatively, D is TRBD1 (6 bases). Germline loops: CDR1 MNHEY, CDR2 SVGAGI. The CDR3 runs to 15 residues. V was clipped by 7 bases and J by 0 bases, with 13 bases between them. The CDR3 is CASTGTGLAKNIQYF. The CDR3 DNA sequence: TGTGCCAGCACTGGAACAGGGTTAGCCAAAAACATTCAGTACTTC.

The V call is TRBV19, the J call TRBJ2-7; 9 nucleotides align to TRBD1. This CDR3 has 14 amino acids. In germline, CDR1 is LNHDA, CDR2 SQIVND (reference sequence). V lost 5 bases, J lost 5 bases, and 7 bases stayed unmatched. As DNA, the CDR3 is TGTGCCAGTAGTCCGGGACAGGGAGGCGACGAGCAGTACTTC. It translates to CASSPGQGGDEQYF.

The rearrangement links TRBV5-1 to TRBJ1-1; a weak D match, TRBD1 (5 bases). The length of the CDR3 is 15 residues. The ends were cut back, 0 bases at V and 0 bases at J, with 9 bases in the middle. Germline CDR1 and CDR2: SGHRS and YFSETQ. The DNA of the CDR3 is TGCGCCAGCAGCTTGGATGGAGGGGTGAACACTGAAGCTTTCTTT. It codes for CASSLDGGVNTEAFF.

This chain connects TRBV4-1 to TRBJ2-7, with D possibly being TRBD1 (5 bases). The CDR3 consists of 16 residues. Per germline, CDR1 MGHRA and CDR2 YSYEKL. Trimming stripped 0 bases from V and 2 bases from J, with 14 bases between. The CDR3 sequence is CASSQDVGQPTYEQYF. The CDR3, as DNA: TGCGCCAGCAGCCAAGACGTAGGACAACCTACCTACGAGCAGTACTTC.

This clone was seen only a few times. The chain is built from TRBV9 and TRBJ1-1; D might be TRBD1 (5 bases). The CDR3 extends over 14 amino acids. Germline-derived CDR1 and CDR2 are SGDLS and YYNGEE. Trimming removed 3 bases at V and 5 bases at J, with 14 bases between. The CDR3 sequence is CASSGGHHSTEAFF. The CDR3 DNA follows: TGTGCCAGCAGCGGGGGCCACCATTCGACTGAAGCTTTCTTT.

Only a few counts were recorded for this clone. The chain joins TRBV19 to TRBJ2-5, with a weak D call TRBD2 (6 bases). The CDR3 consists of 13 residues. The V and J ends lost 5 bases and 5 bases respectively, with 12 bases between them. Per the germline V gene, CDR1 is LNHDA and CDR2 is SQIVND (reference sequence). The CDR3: CASSANSGETQYF. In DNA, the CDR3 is TGTGCCAGTAGTGCGAACAGCGGGGAGACCCAGTACTTC.

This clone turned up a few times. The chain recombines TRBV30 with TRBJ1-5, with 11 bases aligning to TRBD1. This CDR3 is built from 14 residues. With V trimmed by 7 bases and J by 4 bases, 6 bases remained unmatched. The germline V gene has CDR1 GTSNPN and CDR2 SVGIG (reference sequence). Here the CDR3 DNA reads TGTGCCTTATCCGGGACAGGGGGAAATCAGCCCCAGCATTTT. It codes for CALSGTGGNQPQHF. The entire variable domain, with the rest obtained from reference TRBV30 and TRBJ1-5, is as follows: SQTIHQWPATLVQPVGSPLSLECTVEGTSNPNLYWYRQAAGRGLQLLFYSVGIGQISSEVPQNLSASRPQDRQFILSSKKLLLSDSGFYLCALSGTGGNQPQHFGDGTRLSIL.

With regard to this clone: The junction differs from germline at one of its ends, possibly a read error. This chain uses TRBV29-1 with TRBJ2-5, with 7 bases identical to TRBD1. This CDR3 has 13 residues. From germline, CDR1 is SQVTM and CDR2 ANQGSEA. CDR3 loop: CSVSRDRKEPQYF. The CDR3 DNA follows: TGCAGCGTTTCCCGGGACAGAAAAGAGCCCCAGTACTTC.